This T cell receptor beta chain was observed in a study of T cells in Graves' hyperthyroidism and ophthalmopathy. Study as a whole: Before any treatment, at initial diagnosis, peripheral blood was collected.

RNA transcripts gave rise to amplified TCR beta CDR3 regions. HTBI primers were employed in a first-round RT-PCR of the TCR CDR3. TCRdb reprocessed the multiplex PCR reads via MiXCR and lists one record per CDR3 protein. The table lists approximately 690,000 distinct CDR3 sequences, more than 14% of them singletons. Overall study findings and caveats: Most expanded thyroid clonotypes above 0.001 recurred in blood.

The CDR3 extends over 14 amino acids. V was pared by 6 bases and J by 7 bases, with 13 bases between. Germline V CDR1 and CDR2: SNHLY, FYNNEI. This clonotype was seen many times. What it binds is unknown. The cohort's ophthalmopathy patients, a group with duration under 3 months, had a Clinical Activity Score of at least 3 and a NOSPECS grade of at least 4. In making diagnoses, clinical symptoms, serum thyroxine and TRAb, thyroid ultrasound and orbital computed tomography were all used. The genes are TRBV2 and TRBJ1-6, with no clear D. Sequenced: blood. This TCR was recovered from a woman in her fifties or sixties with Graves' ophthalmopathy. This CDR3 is CASRLDGANSPLHF. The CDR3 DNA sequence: TGTGCCAGCAGACTTGACGGAGCCAATTCACCCCTCCACTTT.